A single sample is the source of the 28 T cell receptor beta chains below, sequenced in a study of T cells in Graves' hyperthyroidism and ophthalmopathy. Researchers took RNA transcripts and amplified the TCR beta CDR3 regions from them. First-round RT-PCR targeting the TCR CDR3 was performed with the HTBI primer set. TCRdb reprocessed the multiplex PCR reads via MiXCR and lists one record per CDR3 protein. The sample contains around 520,000 distinct CDR3 sequences, 12% to 15% of which appear only once. What was sequenced was blood. The origin of the receptors is a woman aged 40 to 55 with Graves' hyperthyroidism.

This chain uses TRBV20-1 with TRBJ2-1, with D unresolved. The CDR3 contains 11 residues. CDR1 is DFQATT, CDR2 SNEGSKA, per germline (reference sequence). Between the trimmed V and J ends, which lost 5 bases and 9 bases, there was a span of 11 bases. Here the CDR3 reads CSADQATEQFF. The CDR3 DNA follows: TGCAGTGCTGACCAGGCAACTGAGCAGTTCTTC.

This clonotype has a single count. Being one base from a much bigger clone, this may be a read error. This rearrangement joins TRBV18 to TRBJ1-2, with a tentative D call TRBD1 (5 bases). CDR3 length: 17 amino acids. Looked up from germline, CDR1 is KGHSH and CDR2 is LQKENI. The CDR3 sequence: CASSPGQGGTSNYGHTF. In DNA, the CDR3 is TGTGCCAGCTCACCCGGCCAGGGAGGTACTTCTAACTATGGCCACACCTTC.

This clonotype was seen many times. The rearrangement joins TRBV18 to TRBJ2-7, with D possibly being TRBD2 (6 bases). The CDR3 is made up of 14 amino acids. CDR1 and CDR2 from the germline V gene are KGHSH and LQKENI. The germline V and J ends were trimmed by 4 bases and 3 bases, with 13 bases remaining between them. CDR3 in amino acids: CASSREDGSYEQYF. The CDR3 DNA follows: TGTGCCAGCTCACGGGAGGACGGGAGCTACGAGCAGTACTTC.

This chain uses TRBV20-1 with TRBJ2-7, with a weak D call TRBD2 (6 bases). V gave up 0 bases and J gave up 3 bases, with 15 bases separating them. CDR1 is DFQATT and CDR2 is SNEGSKA in the germline V gene (reference sequence). The CDR3 spans 15 residues. CDR3 DNA: TGCAGTGCTAGAGATTTAGCGGCTAGCAGCTACGAGCAGTACTTC. It encodes CSARDLAASSYEQYF.

The table lists this clonotype with a few counts. This sequence joins TRBV20-1 and TRBJ1-4; TRBD1 might be the D (6 bases). CDR1 and CDR2 from the germline V gene are DFQATT and SNEGSKA (reference sequence). CDR3 length: 13 residues. Trimming stripped 0 bases from V and 4 bases from J, with 6 bases between. CDR3 DNA: TGCAGTGCTAGAGAACAGGGTAATGAAAAACTGTTTTTT. As protein: CSAREQGNEKLFF.

Points on this clonotype: One end of the junction varies from germline; a read error may be responsible. J is TRBJ1-2 and V is TRBV5-5, with a tentative D call TRBD1 (6 bases). The CDR3 contains 17 residues. Germline CDR1 reads SGHKS; CDR2 reads YYEKEE (reference sequence). In DNA, the CDR3 is TGTGTCAGCAGCGGCCAGACAGGCACAGGGTCGGACTATGGCTACACCTTC. Encoded protein: CVSSGQTGTGSDYGYTF.

At least ten counts were recorded for this clonotype. This rearrangement joins TRBV7-8 to TRBJ2-5; 10 positions agree with TRBD1. Germline V lookup: CDR1 SGHVS, CDR2 FQNEAQ. J gave up 5 bases and V 1 base, and 4 bases lay outside the gene matches. CDR3 length: 15 amino acids. The CDR3 DNA is TGTGCCAGCAGCTTAGGACAGGGGGCCTCGGAGACCCAGTACTTC. It yields the protein CASSLGQGASETQYF.

This clonotype has ten or more counts. V usage is TRBV12-3 or TRBV12-4 and J usage is TRBJ2-7, with D possibly matching TRBD2 (6 bases). The CDR3 extends over 14 amino acids. The germline V and J ends were trimmed by 3 bases and 4 bases, with 13 bases remaining between them. CDR3 nucleotide sequence: TGTGCCAGCAGTTTCAGGGCTAGCGAATACGAGCAGTACTTC. Its protein is CASSFRASEYEQYF.

To note about this clonotype: A read error is possible here, since a much larger clone lies one base away. V usage is TRBV20-1 and J usage is TRBJ2-1, with 14 bases lining up with TRBD2. V shed 6 bases, J shed 12 bases, and the junction held 13 bases outside the gene matches. CDR3 size: 15 residues. Germline assignment: CDR1 DFQATT and CDR2 SNEGSKA (reference sequence). In DNA, the CDR3 is TGCAGTGCCGAGGGACTAGCGGGAGCCTTTGATGGGCAGTTCTTC. The encoded protein is CSAEGLAGAFDGQFF.

This clonotype was picked up many times. This chain links TRBV18 with TRBJ2-7, with D possibly TRBD2 on 6 matching bases. Deletions cut 0 bases from V and 3 bases from J, with 9 bases between. Germline loops: CDR1 KGHSH, CDR2 LQKENI. This CDR3 contains 14 residues. The CDR3 protein is CASSPPGGNYEQYF. The CDR3 nucleotides are TGTGCCAGCTCACCACCGGGAGGAAACTACGAGCAGTACTTC.

This clonotype was seen many times. This sequence joins TRBV5-1 and TRBJ2-7; weak D call: TRBD1 (5 bases). Germline lookup yields CDR1 SGHRS and CDR2 YFSETQ. This CDR3 has 14 residues. The V and J ends lost 3 bases and 0 bases respectively, with 10 bases between them. The CDR3 DNA is TGCGCCAGCAGCTCTAGACAGTCCTCCTACGAGCAGTACTTC. It encodes CASSSRQSSYEQYF.

This clonotype occurred many times. The chain combines TRBV18 with TRBJ1-2; D not resolved. Between the trimmed V and J ends, which lost 1 base and 1 base, there was a span of 7 bases. This CDR3 contains 14 residues. Germline V gene lookup returns CDR1 KGHSH and CDR2 LQKENI. CDR3 coding DNA: TGTGCCAGCTCACCACGGGAATTTAACTATGGCTACACCTTC. Translated, it gives CASSPREFNYGYTF. Full variable domain (rest looked up from reference TRBV18 and TRBJ1-2): NAGVMQNPRHLVRRRGQEARLRCSPMKGHSHVYWYRQLPEEGLKFMVYLQKENIIDESGMPKERFSAEFPKEGPSILRIQQVVRGDSAAYFCASSPREFNYGYTFGSGTRLTVV.

This clonotype showed up many times. V is TRBV28 and J is TRBJ2-7; D is unresolved. From germline, CDR1 is MDHEN and CDR2 SYDVKM. The CDR3 totals 13 residues. V gave up 8 bases and J gave up 4 bases, with 15 bases separating them. The chain's CDR3 is CASAPGWGYEQYF. The CDR3, as DNA: TGTGCCAGCGCTCCCGGGTGGGGTTACGAGCAGTACTTC.

This clonotype occurred a few times. The junction does not match germline at one end; this may be a read error. This chain joins TRBV20-1 and TRBJ2-7, with 7 bases fitting TRBD1. CDR3 length equals 13 residues. The germline gives CDR1 DFQATT, CDR2 SNEGSKA (reference sequence). As DNA, the CDR3 is TGCAGTGCTATTTTACAGGGGAACTACGAGCAGTGCTTC. Protein sequence: CSAILQGNYEQCF.

This clonotype was found many times. The J gene is TRBJ1-5, the V gene TRBV30; D gene uncertain. This CDR3 has 14 residues. Per the germline V gene, CDR1 is GTSNPN and CDR2 is SVGIG (reference sequence). Trimming removed 4 bases from V and 3 bases from J, with 13 bases in between. CDR3 DNA: TGTGCCTGGACAGTCAGTAGCCACAATCAGCCCCAGCATTTT. Its translation: CAWTVSSHNQPQHF.

This clonotype was seen more than once but under ten times. CDR3 bases: TGCGCCAGCAGCCAAGGGGCAGCAACTAATGAAAAACTGTTTTTT. Translation gives CASSQGAATNEKLFF. The J gene is TRBJ1-4, the V gene TRBV4-1; D gene ambiguous. Trimming pared 1 base from V and 0 bases from J, leaving 6 bases between. The germline CDR1 and CDR2 sequences are MGHRA and YSYEKL. This CDR3 contains 15 residues.

This clonotype came up a few times. The chain carries TRBV4-1 and TRBJ2-1; 9 positions match TRBD2. V lost 1 base, J lost 10 bases, and 2 bases stayed unmatched. The CDR3 length is 13 residues. Germline-derived CDR1 and CDR2 are MGHRA and YSYEKL. The CDR3 DNA is TGCGCCAGCAGCCAAGCCCTAGCGGGGGAGCAGTTCTTC. Translated: CASSQALAGEQFF.

This clonotype was recorded many times. V is TRBV7-9 and J is TRBJ2-7; D not certain. Germline assignment: CDR1 SEHNR and CDR2 FQNEAQ (reference sequence). V lost 2 bases and J lost 5, with 7 bases in between. There are 12 residues in the CDR3. The DNA for the CDR3 is TGTGCCAGCAGCTTACGGCAGGACGAGCAGTACTTC. The encoded protein is CASSLRQDEQYF.

Only a few counts were recorded for this clonotype. The chain links TRBV4-1 to TRBJ2-1, with D unclear. Germline V lookup: CDR1 MGHRA, CDR2 YSYEKL. This CDR3 spans 14 amino acids. The germline V and J ends were trimmed by 1 base and 2 bases, with 6 bases remaining between them. The DNA for the CDR3 is TGCGCCAGCAGCCAAGTGGTTGCCTACAATGAGCAGTTCTTC. It codes for CASSQVVAYNEQFF.

Points on this clonotype: Possible read error: a much larger clone is one base away. This rearrangement joins TRBV28 to TRBJ1-5; D call uncertain. V lost 7 bases and J lost 5, with 15 bases in between. CDR1 is MDHEN and CDR2 is SYDVKM in the germline V gene. The CDR3 contains 14 residues. CDR3 DNA sequence: TGTGCCAGCATTTTTTTGGCGGGAGATCAGCCCCAGCATTTT. This codes for CASIFLAGDQPQHF.

This clonotype came up many times. This sequence joins TRBV28 and TRBJ1-5; 9 positions match TRBD1. V lost 4 bases and J lost 6; bases outside the gene matches: 4. This CDR3 has 14 amino acids. CDR1 and CDR2 (germline): MDHEN, SYDVKM. CDR3 nucleotides: TGTGCCAGCAGTTATACAGGGGGCAGTCAGCCCCAGCATTTT. Translated: CASSYTGGSQPQHF.

The table lists this clonotype with a few counts. This chain joins TRBV7-9 and TRBJ2-7, with TRBD2 matching over 8 bases. V was clipped by 5 bases and J by 8 bases; unmatched bases: 11. Germline CDR1 SEHNR, CDR2 FQNEAQ (reference sequence). The CDR3 totals 14 residues. CDR3 amino acids: CASSEKREIYKQYF. In DNA form, the CDR3 reads TGTGCCAGCAGCGAAAAGCGGGAGATATACAAGCAGTACTTC.

This clonotype was found many times. The chain employs TRBV3-1 and TRBJ1-2; the match to TRBD1 covers 7 bases. The CDR3 totals 17 residues. Per the germline V gene, CDR1 is LGHDT and CDR2 is YNNKEL (reference sequence). V gave up 1 base and J gave up 2 bases; unmatched junction bases: 10. The CDR3: CASSQGDRVQGNYGYTF. The CDR3 DNA follows: TGTGCCAGCAGCCAAGGAGATAGGGTACAGGGGAACTATGGCTACACCTTC.

This clonotype was counted at least ten times. The chain recombines TRBV3-1 with TRBJ2-3, with a tentative D call TRBD1 (6 bases). The CDR3 length is 16 residues. Germline CDR1 reads LGHDT; CDR2 reads YNNKEL (reference sequence). V was shortened by 2 bases and J by 3 bases, with 15 bases between the two germline ends. CDR3 in DNA: TGTGCCAGCAGCCAAATACAGGGAATCTTTACAGATACGCAGTATTTT. It encodes CASSQIQGIFTDTQYF.

This chain links TRBV9 with TRBJ1-4, with 9 nucleotides matching TRBD1. This CDR3 has 15 residues. Unmatched junction bases numbered 9, after V lost 4 bases and J lost 8 bases. Per the germline V gene, CDR1 is SGDLS and CDR2 is YYNGEE. CDR3: CASSPTGGSPEKLFF. CDR3 DNA: TGTGCCAGCAGCCCCACAGGGGGCTCGCCGGAAAAACTGTTTTTT.

This clonotype occurred many times. The chain has TRBV28 and TRBJ2-2; D remains ambiguous. Germline V gene data show CDR1 as MDHEN and CDR2 as SYDVKM. This CDR3 is built from 14 residues. Trimming left V 10 bases short and J 1 base short, with 13 bases between. CDR3 residues: CATPRAGNTGELFF. CDR3 nucleotides: TGTGCCACCCCCCGCGCAGGGAACACCGGGGAGCTGTTTTTT.

The sample holds a few counts of this clonotype. This chain joins TRBV20-1 and TRBJ2-1, with TRBD2 identical over 11 bases. Trimming cost V 3 bases and J 7 bases; bases outside gene matches: 8. Germline V lookup: CDR1 DFQATT, CDR2 SNEGSKA (reference sequence). CDR3 length: 15 amino acids. CDR3 coding DNA: TGCAGTGCTAGGGTACTAGCGGGAGTTCGGAATGAGCAGTTCTTC. It translates to CSARVLAGVRNEQFF.

This clonotype was observed a handful of times. The CDR3 loop reads CASSFRDIGNTEAFF. In DNA form, the CDR3 reads TGTGCCAGCAGCTTCAGGGACATCGGAAACACTGAAGCTTTCTTT. The chain has TRBV7-6 and TRBJ1-1; D is possibly TRBD1 (6 bases). The CDR3 is made up of 15 amino acids. CDR1 SGHVS and CDR2 FNYEAQ come from the germline V gene. Trimming pared 3 bases from V and 2 bases from J, leaving 13 bases between. Supplemented by reference TRBV7-6 and TRBJ1-1, the full variable domain reads GAGVSQSPRYKVTKRGQDVALRCDPISGHVSLYWYRQALGQGPEFLTYFNYEAQQDKSGLPNDRFSAERPEGSISTLTIQRTEQRDSAMYRCASSFRDIGNTEAFFGQGTRLTVV.